This TCR beta chain was captured in a study of CD4 T cells in relation to SARS-CoV-2 and coronaviruses. The repertoire was sequenced with immunoSEQ multiplex PCR; TCRdb's copy has only in-frame clones and lacks some. The sample holds around 16,000 clones; around 77% are singletons and the top ten take more than 7.5%. The unexposed donors gave CD4+ T cells in about 2010-2019, prior to COVID-19. Isolation of CD4+ T cells took place after less than 13 days in culture. Cells permitting, SARS-CoV-2 S/N and four cold-coronavirus spikes were tested on unexposed-donor CD4+ T cells. Half the medium was replaced with IL-2 medium on days 3 and 7. Remarks on this clone: The target antigen is unknown.

CDR3 length: 19 residues. Germline lookup yields CDR1 MNHNS and CDR2 SASEGT. After removal of 4 bases from V and 9 bases from J, the junction contained 15 bases not matched to a gene. This clonotype was obtained from a human donor in good health. The chain carries TRBV6-1 and TRBJ2-1; 16 nucleotides match TRBD2. Sequenced sample: CD4+ T cells from PBMCs, cultured in vitro. The CDR3 DNA sequence: TGTGCCAGCAGTGGGCCCCCCGGGACTAGCGGGAGGGCCACAATTGAGCAGTTCTTC. Translated: CASSGPPGTSGRATIEQFF.